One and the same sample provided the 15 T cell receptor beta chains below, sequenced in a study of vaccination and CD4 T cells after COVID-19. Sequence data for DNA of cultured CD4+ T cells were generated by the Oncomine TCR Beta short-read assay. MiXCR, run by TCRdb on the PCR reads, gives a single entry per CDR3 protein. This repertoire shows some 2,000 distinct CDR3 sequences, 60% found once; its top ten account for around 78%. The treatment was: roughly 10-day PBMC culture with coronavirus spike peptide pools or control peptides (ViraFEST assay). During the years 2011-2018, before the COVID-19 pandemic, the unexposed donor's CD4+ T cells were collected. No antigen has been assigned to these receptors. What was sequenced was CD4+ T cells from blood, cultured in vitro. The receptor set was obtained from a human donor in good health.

The CDR3 DNA is TGCAGTGTGAGACGGGACGCTTGGGGCTACACCTTC. Its translation is CSVRRDAWGYTF. The chain carries TRBV20-1 and TRBJ1-2; D may be TRBD1 (5 bases). CDR1 DFQATT and CDR2 SNEGSKA come from the germline V gene (reference sequence). V lost 7 bases and J lost 8, with 17 bases in between. The CDR3 has 12 amino acids.

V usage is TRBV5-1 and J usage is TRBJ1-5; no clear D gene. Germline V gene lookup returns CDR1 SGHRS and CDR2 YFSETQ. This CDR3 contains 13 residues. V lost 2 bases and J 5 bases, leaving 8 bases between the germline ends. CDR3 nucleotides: TGCGCCAGCAGCTTTGGAGACCATCAGCCCCAGCATTTT. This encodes CASSFGDHQPQHF.

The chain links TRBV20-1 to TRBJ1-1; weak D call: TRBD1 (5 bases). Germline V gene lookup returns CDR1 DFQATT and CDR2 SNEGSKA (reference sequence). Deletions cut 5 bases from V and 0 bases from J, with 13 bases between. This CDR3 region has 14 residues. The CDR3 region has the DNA TGCAGTGCTTCGCTGGGGGGTCTGAACACTGAAGCTTTCTTT. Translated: CSASLGGLNTEAFF.

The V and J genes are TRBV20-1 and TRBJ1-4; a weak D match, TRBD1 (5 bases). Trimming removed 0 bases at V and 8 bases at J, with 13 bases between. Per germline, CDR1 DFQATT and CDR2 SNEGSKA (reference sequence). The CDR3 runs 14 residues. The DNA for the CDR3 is TGCAGTGCTAGAGATACGGGCTGGGACGAAAAACTGTTTTTT. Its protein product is CSARDTGWDEKLFF.

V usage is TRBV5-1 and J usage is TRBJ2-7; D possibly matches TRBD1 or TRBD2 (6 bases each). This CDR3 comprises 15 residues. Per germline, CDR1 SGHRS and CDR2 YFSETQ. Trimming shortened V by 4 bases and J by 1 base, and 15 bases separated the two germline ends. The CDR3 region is CASSRGGGTSYEQYF. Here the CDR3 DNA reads TGCGCCAGCAGCCGAGGAGGGGGTACGTCCTACGAGCAGTACTTC.

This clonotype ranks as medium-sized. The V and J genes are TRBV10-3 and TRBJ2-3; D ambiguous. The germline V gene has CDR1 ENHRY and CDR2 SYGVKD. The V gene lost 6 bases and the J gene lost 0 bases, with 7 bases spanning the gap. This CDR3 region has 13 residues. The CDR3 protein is CAISGPSTDTQYF. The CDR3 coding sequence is TGTGCCATCAGCGGGCCTAGCACAGATACGCAGTATTTT.

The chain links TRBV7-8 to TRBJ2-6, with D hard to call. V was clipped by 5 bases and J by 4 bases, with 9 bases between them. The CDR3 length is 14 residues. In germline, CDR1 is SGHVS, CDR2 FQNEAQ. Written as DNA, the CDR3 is TGTGCCAGCAGCCGGAGTCAGGGGGCCAACGTCCTGACTTTC. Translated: CASSRSQGANVLTF.

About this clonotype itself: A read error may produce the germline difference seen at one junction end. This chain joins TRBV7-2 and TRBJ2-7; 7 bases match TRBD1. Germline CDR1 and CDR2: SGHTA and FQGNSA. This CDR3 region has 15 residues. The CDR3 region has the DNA TGTGCCAGCAGCCTAGCCCCGGGACAGTATTACAAGCAGTACTTC. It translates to CASSLAPGQYYKQYF.

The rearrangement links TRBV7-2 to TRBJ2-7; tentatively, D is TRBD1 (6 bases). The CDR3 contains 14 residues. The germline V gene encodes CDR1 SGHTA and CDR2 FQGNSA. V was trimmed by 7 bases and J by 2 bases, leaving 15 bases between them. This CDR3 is CASTYVRGTYEQYF. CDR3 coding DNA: TGTGCCAGCACCTACGTCAGGGGCACCTACGAGCAGTACTTC.

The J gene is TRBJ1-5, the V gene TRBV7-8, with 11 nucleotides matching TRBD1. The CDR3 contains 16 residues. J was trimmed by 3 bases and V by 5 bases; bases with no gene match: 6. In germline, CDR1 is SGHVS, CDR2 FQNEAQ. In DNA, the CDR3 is TGTGCCAGCAGCCCAACGGACAGGGGGCCCAATCAGCCCCAGCATTTT. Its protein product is CASSPTDRGPNQPQHF.

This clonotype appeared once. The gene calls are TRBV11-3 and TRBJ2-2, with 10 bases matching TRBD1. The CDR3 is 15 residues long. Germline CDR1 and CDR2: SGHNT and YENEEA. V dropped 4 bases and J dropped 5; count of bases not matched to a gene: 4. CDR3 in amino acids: CASSSGTGETGELFF. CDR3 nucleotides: TGTGCCAGCAGCTCCGGGACAGGGGAGACCGGGGAGCTGTTTTTT.

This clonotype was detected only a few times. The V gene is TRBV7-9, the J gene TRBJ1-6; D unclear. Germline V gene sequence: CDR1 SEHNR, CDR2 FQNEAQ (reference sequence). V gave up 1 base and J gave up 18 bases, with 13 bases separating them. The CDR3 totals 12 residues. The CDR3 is CASSLGPRVPHF. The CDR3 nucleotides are TGTGCCAGCAGCTTAGGCCCGAGAGTACCCCACTTT.

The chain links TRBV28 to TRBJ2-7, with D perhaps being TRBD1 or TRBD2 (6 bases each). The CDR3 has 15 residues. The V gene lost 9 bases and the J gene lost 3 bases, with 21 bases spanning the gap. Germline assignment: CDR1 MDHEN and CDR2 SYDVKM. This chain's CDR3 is CASNGGQKGFYEQYF. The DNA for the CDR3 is TGTGCCAGTAATGGGGGGCAGAAAGGGTTCTACGAGCAGTACTTC.

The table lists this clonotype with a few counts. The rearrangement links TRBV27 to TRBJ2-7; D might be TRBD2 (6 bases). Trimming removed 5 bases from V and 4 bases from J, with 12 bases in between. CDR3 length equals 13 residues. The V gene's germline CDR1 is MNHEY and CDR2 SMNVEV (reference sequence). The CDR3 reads CASSIPGGYEQYF. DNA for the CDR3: TGTGCCAGCAGTATCCCCGGGGGATACGAGCAGTACTTC.

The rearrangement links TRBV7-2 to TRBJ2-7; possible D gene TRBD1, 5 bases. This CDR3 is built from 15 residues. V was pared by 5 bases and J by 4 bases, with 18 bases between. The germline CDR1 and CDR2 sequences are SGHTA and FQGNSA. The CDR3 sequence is CASSPYPGQGYEQYF. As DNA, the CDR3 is TGTGCCAGCAGCCCCTACCCGGGCCAGGGTTACGAGCAGTACTTC.